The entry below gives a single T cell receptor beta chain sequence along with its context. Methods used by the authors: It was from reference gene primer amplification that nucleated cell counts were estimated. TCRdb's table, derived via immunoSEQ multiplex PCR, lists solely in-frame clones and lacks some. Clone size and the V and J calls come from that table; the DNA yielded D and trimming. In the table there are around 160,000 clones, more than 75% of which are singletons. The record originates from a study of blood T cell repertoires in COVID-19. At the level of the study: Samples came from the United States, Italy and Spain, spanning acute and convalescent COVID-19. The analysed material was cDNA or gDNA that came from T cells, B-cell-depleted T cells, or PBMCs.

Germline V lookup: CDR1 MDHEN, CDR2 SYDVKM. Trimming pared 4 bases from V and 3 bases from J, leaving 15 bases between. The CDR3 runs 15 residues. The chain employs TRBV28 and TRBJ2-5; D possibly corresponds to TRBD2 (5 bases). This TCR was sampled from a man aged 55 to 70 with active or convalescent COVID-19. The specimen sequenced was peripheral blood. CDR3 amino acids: CASSSPYRAEETQYF. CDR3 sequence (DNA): TGTGCCAGCAGTTCCCCTTATCGAGCGGAAGAGACCCAGTACTTC.